The text below deals with one T cell receptor (beta chain). The record originates from a study of blood T cells in healthy people across ages. The CDR3 is made up of 15 amino acids. CDR1 is SGHAT, CDR2 FQNNGV, per germline. Trimming took off 3 bases at V and 2 bases at J, with 12 bases between the two ends. Sample-barcoded 5' priming and a J-beta primer mix drove a second PCR of about 6 to 11 cycles. Tags on each cDNA molecule came from a template-switch adaptor with 12 random nucleotides. TCRdb re-analysed the 5' RACE reads in MiXCR, keeping a single row per CDR3 protein. Here the sample spans fewer than 800,000 distinct CDR3 sequences, 45% to 50% being singletons.

The receptor was derived from a woman aged 55-70 years in good health. Input material: blood. The V gene is TRBV11-2, the J gene TRBJ2-3, with D perhaps TRBD2 (5 bases). This chain's CDR3 is CASSFGRADTDTQYF. Written as DNA, the CDR3 is TGTGCCAGCAGCTTTGGGCGGGCCGACACAGATACGCAGTATTTT.